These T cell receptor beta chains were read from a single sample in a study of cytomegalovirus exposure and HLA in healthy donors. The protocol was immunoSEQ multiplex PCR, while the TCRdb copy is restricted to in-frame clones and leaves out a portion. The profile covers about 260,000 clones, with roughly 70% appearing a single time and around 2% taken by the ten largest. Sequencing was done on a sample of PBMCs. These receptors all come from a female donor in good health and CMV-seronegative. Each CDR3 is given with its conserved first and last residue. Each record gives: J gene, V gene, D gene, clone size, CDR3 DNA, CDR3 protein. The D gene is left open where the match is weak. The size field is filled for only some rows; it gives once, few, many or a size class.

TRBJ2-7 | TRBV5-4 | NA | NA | TGTGCCAGCAGCTGGGAGCGGAGGGCCTCCGGGGCCTCCGAGCAGTACTTC | CASSWERRASGASEQYF
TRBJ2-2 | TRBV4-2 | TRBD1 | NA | TGTGCCAGCAGCCAAGGGCAGGGGGCTAACACCGGGGAGCTGTTTTTT | CASSQGQGANTGELFF
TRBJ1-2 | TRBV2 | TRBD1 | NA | TGTGCCAGCAGAACAGGGGTTAAGTCTGGCTACACCTTC | CASRTGVKSGYTF
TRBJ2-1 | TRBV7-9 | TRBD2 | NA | TGTGCCAGCAGCTTAGGACTAGCGGGAGTCACCTTCTTC | CASSLGLAGVTFF
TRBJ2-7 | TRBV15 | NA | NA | TGTGCCACCAGCAGAGGTCAGACAGGCTCCTACGAGCAGTACTTC | CATSRGQTGSYEQYF
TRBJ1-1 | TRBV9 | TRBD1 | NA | TGTGCCAGCAGCGCAGCAGACAGGGGGAACACTGAAGCTTTCTTT | CASSAADRGNTEAFF
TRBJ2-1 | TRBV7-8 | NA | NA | TGTGCCAGCAGCTTATCGGGCGGGGAGGGGGGTGAGCAGTTCTTC | CASSLSGGEGGEQFF
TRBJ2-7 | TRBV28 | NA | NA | TGTGCCAGCACTACCGGGGGTAGCGGAGCCTACGAGCAGTACTTC | CASTTGGSGAYEQYF
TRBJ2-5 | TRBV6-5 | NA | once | TGTGCCAGCAGTTACTCCAGGGGCCAAGAGACCCAGTACTTC | CASSYSRGQETQYF
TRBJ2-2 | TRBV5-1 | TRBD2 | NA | TGCGCCAGCAGCGGCGGGAGGGCCGACGGGGAGCTGTTTTTT | CASSGGRADGELFF
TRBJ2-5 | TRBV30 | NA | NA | TGTGCCTGGAGTGGCCCTGGCCGGGAGCAGTACTTC | CAWSGPGREQYF
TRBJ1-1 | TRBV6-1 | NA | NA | TGTGCCAGCAGACAGGGTTTGGTGAACACTGAAGCTTTCTTT | CASRQGLVNTEAFF
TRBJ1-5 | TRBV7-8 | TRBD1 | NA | TGTGCCAGCAGCCAAAGGGGGACAGGGGGCCTCAATCAGCCCCAGCATTTT | CASSQRGTGGLNQPQHF
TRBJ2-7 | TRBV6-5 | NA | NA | TGTGCCAGCAGTCCCGACAGAGTTCGCCACGAGCAGTACTTC | CASSPDRVRHEQYF
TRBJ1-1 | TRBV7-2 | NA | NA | TGTGCCAGCAGCTTACTGGGCAGCCCCGAAGCTTTCTTT | CASSLLGSPEAFF
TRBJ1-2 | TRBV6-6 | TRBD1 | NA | TGTGCCAGCAGTGGCTATGACAGGGCTAACTATGGCTACACCTTC | CASSGYDRANYGYTF
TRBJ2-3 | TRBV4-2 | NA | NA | TGTGCCAGCAGCCCCCTAGATAGCGGAGCTAGCACAGATACGCAGTATTTT | CASSPLDSGASTDTQYF
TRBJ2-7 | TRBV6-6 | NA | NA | TGTGCCAGCATGAGGGACTCTTACTCCTACGAGCAGTACTTC | CASMRDSYSYEQYF
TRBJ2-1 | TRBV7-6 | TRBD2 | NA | TGTGCCAGCAGCAAACCCAGCGGGGACAATGAGCAGTTCTTC | CASSKPSGDNEQFF
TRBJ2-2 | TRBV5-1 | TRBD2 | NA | TGCGCCAGCAGCCCGGGACTAGCCAGCAGCCGCACCGGGGAGCTGTTTTTT | CASSPGLASSRTGELFF
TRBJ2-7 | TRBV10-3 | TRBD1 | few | TGTGCCATCAGCCGGACAGGGGGCGCCTACGAGCAGTACTTC | CAISRTGGAYEQYF
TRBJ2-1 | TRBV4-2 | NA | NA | TGTGCCAGCAGCCTCCTCGGAGCCGATGAGCAGTTCTTC | CASSLLGADEQFF
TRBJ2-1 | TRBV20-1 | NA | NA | TGCAGTGCCACTAGCAATGAGCAGTTCTTC | CSATSNEQFF
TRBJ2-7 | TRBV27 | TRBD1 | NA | TGTGCCAGCAGTAAATACTCCCCGGACAGGGATGGGTACGAGCAGTACTTC | CASSKYSPDRDGYEQYF
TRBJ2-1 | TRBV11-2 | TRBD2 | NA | TGTGCCAGCAGCCCTGAGAGCGGGAGGGCGTCCTACAATGAGCAGTTCTTC | CASSPESGRASYNEQFF
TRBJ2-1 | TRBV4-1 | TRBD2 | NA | TGCGCCAGCAGCCAAGGGCGGGAGGGCCACAATGAGCAGTTCTTC | CASSQGREGHNEQFF
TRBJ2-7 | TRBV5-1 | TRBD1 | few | TGCGCCAGCAGCCCGGAGGGGCAGGGGGCGGCCTACGAGCAGTACTTC | CASSPEGQGAAYEQYF
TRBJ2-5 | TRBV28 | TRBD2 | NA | TGTGCCAGCAGTTTTTGGCGGGAGCGGGAGACCCAGTACTTC | CASSFWRERETQYF
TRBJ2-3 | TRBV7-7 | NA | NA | TGTGCCAGCAGCTTAAACCCAGACACAGATACGCAGTATTTT | CASSLNPDTDTQYF
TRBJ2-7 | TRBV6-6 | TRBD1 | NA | TGTGCCAGCAGTCTCCGGGACAGGGTCCACGAGCAGTACTTC | CASSLRDRVHEQYF
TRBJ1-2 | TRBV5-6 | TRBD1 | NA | TGTGCCAGCAGCCCCGGGACAGGGGGTGACTATGCCTATGGCTACACCTTC | CASSPGTGGDYAYGYTF
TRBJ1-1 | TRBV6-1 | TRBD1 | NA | TGTGCCAGCAGGACAGGGGGTGGAACTGAAGCTTTCTTT | CASRTGGGTEAFF
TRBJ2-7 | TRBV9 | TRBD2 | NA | TGTGCCAGCAGCGTAGGGCTAGCGGCTACCTACGAGCAGTACTTC | CASSVGLAATYEQYF
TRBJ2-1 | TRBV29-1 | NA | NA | TGCAGCGGACGCCAGGGGCGGGAGAGCCCCAATGAGCAGTTCTTC | CSGRQGRESPNEQFF
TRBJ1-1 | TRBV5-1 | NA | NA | TGCGCCAGCAGCTTGGAACGGCCATCGGGAAACACTGAAGCTTTCTTT | CASSLERPSGNTEAFF
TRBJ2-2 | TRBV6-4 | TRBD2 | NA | TGTGCCACCTCCCGACTAGCGGGAGACGGGAAGTCGGCCGGGGAGCTGTTTTTT | CATSRLAGDGKSAGELFF
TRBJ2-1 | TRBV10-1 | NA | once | TGCGCCAGCAGTCAGGGCCTATACAATGAGCAGTTCTTC | CASSQGLYNEQFF
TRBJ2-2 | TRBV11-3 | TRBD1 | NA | TGTGCCAGCAGCTTAAGGGGACAGATCACCGGGGAGCTGTTTTTT | CASSLRGQITGELFF
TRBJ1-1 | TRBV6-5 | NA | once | TGTGCCAGCAGTTACATTCAGAACACTGAAGCTTTCTTT | CASSYIQNTEAFF
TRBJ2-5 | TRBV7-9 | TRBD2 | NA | TGTGCCAGCAGCTTAGCGCTAGCGGGAGGGAAAGAGACCCAGTACTTC | CASSLALAGGKETQYF
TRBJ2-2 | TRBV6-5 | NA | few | TGTGCCAGCAGAGATGGCGGCCCGAACACCGGGGAGCTGTTTTTT | CASRDGGPNTGELFF
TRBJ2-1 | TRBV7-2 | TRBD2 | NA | TGTGCCAGCAGCTTAGGGGCTAGCGGGAGCAATGAGCAGTTCTTC | CASSLGASGSNEQFF
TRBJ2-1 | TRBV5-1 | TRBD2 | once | TGCGCCAGCAGCCCCAGTAGCGGGAGGGGCAATGAGCAGTTCTTC | CASSPSSGRGNEQFF
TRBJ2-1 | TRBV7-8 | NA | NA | TGTGCCAGCAGCTTAGACCCCTTGCTCGACAGTTATGAGCAGTTCTTC | CASSLDPLLDSYEQFF
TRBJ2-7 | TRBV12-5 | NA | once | TGTGCTAGTGGTTTGATACCCGCCCGGAGAAGCACCTACGAGCAGTACTTC | CASGLIPARRSTYEQYF
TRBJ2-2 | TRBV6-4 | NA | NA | TGTGCCAGCAGTTACGGGAGCCTCACCGGGGAGCTGTTTTTT | CASSYGSLTGELFF
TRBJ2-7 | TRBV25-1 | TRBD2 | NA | TGTGCCAGCACCGGGGGGGGCGAGCAGTACTTC | CASTGGGEQYF
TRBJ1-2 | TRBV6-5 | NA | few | TGTGCCAGCACCGGCGGAGGGGCCTCGAATGGCTACACCTTC | CASTGGGASNGYTF
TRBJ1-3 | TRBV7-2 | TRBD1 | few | TGTGCCAGCAGGGAGGGGACAGCTGGAAACACCATATATTTT | CASREGTAGNTIYF
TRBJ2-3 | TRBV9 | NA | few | TGTGCCAGCAGCGTGGGATCTAGCGGCACAGATACGCAGTATTTT | CASSVGSSGTDTQYF
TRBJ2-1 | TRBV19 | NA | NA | TGTGCCAGTAGTACCAGGGGGGACTCCTACAATGAGCAGTTCTTC | CASSTRGDSYNEQFF
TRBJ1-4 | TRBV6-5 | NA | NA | TGTGCCAGCAGTTACGGGCCGGAGGCGGAAAAACTGTTTTTT | CASSYGPEAEKLFF
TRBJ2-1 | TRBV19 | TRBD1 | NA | TGTGCCAGTAGTATGAGACCCCCCGGACAGGGGGCCTCCTACAATGAGCAGTTCTTC | CASSMRPPGQGASYNEQFF
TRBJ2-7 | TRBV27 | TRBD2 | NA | TGTGCCAGCAGTAGCGGGAGGGACCTCCTGAACGAGCAGTACTTC | CASSSGRDLLNEQYF
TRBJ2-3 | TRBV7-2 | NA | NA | TGTGCCAGCAGCTACACCATAGAGGTAGATACGCAGTATTTT | CASSYTIEVDTQYF
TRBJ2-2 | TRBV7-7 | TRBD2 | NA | TGTGCCGGGCGAGCGGGAATTAGCACCGGGGAGCTGTTTTTT | CAGRAGISTGELFF
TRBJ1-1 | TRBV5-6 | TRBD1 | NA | TGTGCCAGCAGTTCCGGGATGAAGGACAGGGTAAACACTGAAGCTTTCTTT | CASSSGMKDRVNTEAFF
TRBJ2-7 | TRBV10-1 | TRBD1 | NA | TGCGCCAGCAGTACTGCTGGACAGGGGAAGCAGTACTTC | CASSTAGQGKQYF
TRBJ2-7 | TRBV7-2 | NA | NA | TGTGCCAGCAGCTTTAATGGAGGGCCAGTCAACGAGCAGTACTTC | CASSFNGGPVNEQYF
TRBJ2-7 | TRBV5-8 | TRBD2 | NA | TGTGCCAGCTTTGAGGGAGGGCTCAAGGGCGAGCAGTACTTC | CASFEGGLKGEQYF